This T cell receptor (beta chain) was retrieved from a study of PD-1 blockade in mismatch repair-deficient tumors. Study context: All were previously treated, progressing patients with around 12 mismatch repair-deficient cancer types.

Germline V gene lookup returns CDR1 MNHNY and CDR2 SVGAGI (reference sequence). Trimming removed 8 bases from V and 3 bases from J, with 13 bases in between. The CDR3 covers 13 residues. As regards this clone: Antigen: not known.

The table came from immunoSEQ multiplex PCR; TCRdb's copy has only in-frame clones and leaves some out. The sample lists some 14,000 clones; 85% to 90% were seen once. As to time point: identical roughly 10-day culture without peptide (control). Seven ELISpot-reactive neoantigen peptides each drove a roughly eleven-day in vitro stimulation. A no-peptide control culture served as baseline for clone fold changes. The input for sequencing was cells cultured in vitro, taken from a patient treated with pembrolizumab. This sequence joins TRBV6-6 and TRBJ1-2, with a weak D call TRBD1 (6 bases). The receptor was derived from an adult with mismatch repair-deficient cancer. The CDR3 DNA follows: TGTGCCAGCCTCAACACAGGGTACTATGGCTACACCTTC. It encodes CASLNTGYYGYTF.